The rows below give T cell receptor beta chains drawn from one sample of a study of blood T cell repertoires in COVID-19. Assay: immunoSEQ multiplex PCR; the TCRdb copy retains only in-frame clones and omits some. The sample includes about 98,000 clones, around 82% of them seen just once. Sequencing was done on a sample of peripheral blood. These receptor sequences come from an older man with active or convalescent COVID-19. Both conserved end residues are part of each CDR3. The D gene is left open where the match is weak. Expanded clones are given a class, and other clones once, few, many or no size at all.

clone size,V gene,D gene,J gene,CDR3 protein,CDR3 DNA
NA,TRBV6-5,NA,TRBJ2-7,CASSSHPQPSYEQYF,TGTGCCAGCAGTTCGCACCCACAGCCCTCCTACGAGCAGTACTTC
NA,TRBV27,TRBD1,TRBJ1-2,CASSGTGAAYGYTF,TGTGCCAGCAGTGGGACAGGGGCGGCCTATGGCTACACCTTC
NA,TRBV3-1/TRBV3-2,TRBD2,TRBJ2-3,CASSHETSGDHTDTQYF,TGTGCCAGCAGCCACGAGACTAGCGGGGACCACACAGATACGCAGTATTTT
NA,TRBV18,TRBD1,TRBJ1-1,CASSRRGGMNTEAFF,TGTGCCAGCTCCCGACGAGGGGGCATGAACACTGAAGCTTTCTTT
NA,TRBV29-1,NA,TRBJ1-5,CSVEDTTGLVQHF,TGCAGCGTTGAAGATACTACAGGGTTAGTCCAGCATTTT
once,TRBV18,TRBD1,TRBJ1-1,CASSSDRGTFF,TGTGCCAGCTCTTCTGACAGGGGGACTTTCTTT
NA,TRBV14,TRBD2,TRBJ2-3,CASSLPRLAGGADTQYF,TGTGCCAGCAGCTTACCCCGACTAGCGGGGGGGGCAGATACGCAGTATTTT
NA,TRBV19,TRBD1,TRBJ1-2,CASHPQGATKNYGYTF,TGTGCCAGTCATCCGCAGGGGGCTACGAAGAACTATGGCTACACCTTC
NA,TRBV5-1,NA,TRBJ1-1,CASSLGAIGTEAFF,TGCGCCAGCAGCTTGGGGGCAATAGGCACTGAAGCTTTCTTT
NA,TRBV7-8,TRBD1,TRBJ1-1,CASSKQGGGAFF,TGTGCCAGCAGCAAGCAGGGGGGCGGAGCTTTCTTT
NA,TRBV15,TRBD1,TRBJ1-1,CATSRDWTGGGEAFF,TGTGCCACCAGCAGAGATTGGACAGGGGGCGGAGAAGCTTTCTTT
NA,TRBV6-5,NA,TRBJ2-4,CASSSESSAKNIQYF,TGTGCCAGCAGCTCGGAGTCATCAGCCAAAAACATTCAGTACTTC
NA,TRBV4-2,TRBD2,TRBJ2-2,CASSQDRGGGWNTGELFF,TGTGCCAGCAGCCAAGATAGGGGCGGGGGGTGGAACACCGGGGAGCTGTTTTTT
few,TRBV4-2,TRBD2,TRBJ2-3,CASSQRLAGVADTQYF,TGTGCCAGCAGCCAACGACTAGCGGGGGTGGCAGATACGCAGTATTTT
NA,TRBV9,TRBD1,TRBJ2-3,CASSVEVGTGSTDTQYF,TGTGCCAGCAGCGTAGAGGTGGGGACAGGGAGCACAGATACGCAGTATTTT
NA,TRBV10-3,NA,TRBJ2-1,CAISEPGRRVEQFF,TGTGCCATCAGTGAGCCCGGTCGGAGGGTTGAGCAGTTCTTC
NA,TRBV2,NA,TRBJ2-3,CASSPLVPNTDTQYF,TGTGCCAGCAGTCCGCTAGTTCCTAACACAGATACGCAGTATTTT
NA,TRBV9,TRBD2,TRBJ2-7,CASSVMGGYEQYF,TGTGCCAGCAGCGTAATGGGGGGGTACGAGCAGTACTTC
NA,TRBV6-1,NA,TRBJ2-1,CASSEWGSSQFF,TGTGCCAGCAGTGAATGGGGCAGTTCGCAGTTCTTC
NA,TRBV6-5,NA,TRBJ1-3,CASSTGGNTIYF,TGTGCCAGCTCCACGGGAGGAAACACCATATATTTT
NA,TRBV5-1,TRBD1,TRBJ1-2,CASSLAYRTGGGYTF,TGCGCCAGCAGCTTGGCCTACCGGACAGGGGGCGGCTACACCTTC
NA,TRBV5-1,NA,TRBJ1-5,CASSPDRGDQPQHF,TGCGCCAGCAGCCCTGACCGAGGAGATCAGCCCCAGCATTTT
NA,TRBV5-1,TRBD1,TRBJ2-7,CASSLGDRPYEQYF,TGCGCCAGCAGCTTGGGGGACAGGCCCTACGAGCAGTACTTC
few,TRBV4-2,NA,TRBJ2-3,CASSLERYGDTQYF,TGTGCCAGCAGCCTAGAACGATACGGGGATACGCAGTATTTT
NA,TRBV11-3,NA,TRBJ1-6,CASSLDGVDSPLHF,TGTGCCAGCAGCTTAGACGGGGTCGATTCACCCCTCCACTTT
NA,TRBV18,TRBD2,TRBJ2-3,CASSGGGGDVDTQYF,TGTGCCAGCTCCGGCGGCGGGGGAGATGTAGATACGCAGTATTTT
NA,TRBV12-3/TRBV12-4,NA,TRBJ1-2,CASSPTGSYGYTF,TGTGCCAGCAGCCCCACAGGGTCCTATGGCTACACCTTC
NA,TRBV19,NA,TRBJ2-3,CASRDGGITDTQYF,TGTGCCAGTAGGGACGGGGGAATCACAGATACGCAGTATTTT
NA,TRBV9,NA,TRBJ1-2,CASSVDPGSTYGYTF,TGTGCCAGCAGCGTAGATCCAGGGTCGACCTATGGCTACACCTTC
few,TRBV4-2,TRBD1,TRBJ2-1,CASSQGGQGHNEQFF,TGTGCCAGCAGCCAAGGAGGACAGGGGCACAATGAGCAGTTCTTC
few,TRBV3-1/TRBV3-2,NA,TRBJ2-1,CASGLAGTNEQFF,TGTGCCAGCGGACTCGCGGGGACCAATGAGCAGTTCTTC
NA,TRBV28,NA,TRBJ1-1,CASSFGGGPNTEAFF,TGTGCCAGCAGTTTTGGGGGGGGGCCGAACACTGAAGCTTTCTTT
NA,TRBV5-5,TRBD1,TRBJ2-1,CASSLILQGALSKFF,TGTGCCAGCAGCTTGATATTACAGGGGGCGTTAAGTAAGTTCTTC
once,TRBV27,NA,TRBJ1-3,CASSFGLGSGNTIYF,TGTGCCAGCAGTTTCGGACTCGGCTCTGGAAACACCATATATTTT
NA,TRBV5-4,NA,TRBJ2-3,CASSLVSSGNTQYF,TGTGCCAGCAGCTTGGTGTCCTCAGGCAATACGCAGTATTTT
NA,TRBV12-3/TRBV12-4,TRBD1,TRBJ1-2,CASSRTGYGYTF,TGTGCCAGCAGCCGGACAGGGTATGGCTACACCTTC
once,TRBV7-2,NA,TRBJ1-3,CASSQGTSGNTIYF,TGTGCCAGCAGCCAGGGGACATCTGGAAACACCATATATTTT
NA,TRBV7-7,NA,TRBJ2-5,CASSLTELSETQYF,TGTGCTAGCAGCTTAACCGAACTAAGCGAGACCCAGTACTTC
NA,TRBV7-2,TRBD1,TRBJ1-1,CASSLAGQGLGTEAFF,TGTGCCAGCAGCTTAGCCGGACAGGGGCTGGGCACTGAAGCTTTCTTT
NA,TRBV5-6,TRBD1,TRBJ1-2,CASSFRTGGNYGYTF,TGTGCCAGCAGCTTTAGGACAGGGGGTAACTATGGCTACACCTTC
NA,TRBV5-1,TRBD1,TRBJ1-3,CASSNTGAGNTIYF,TGCGCCAGCAGCAATACAGGGGCTGGAAACACCATATATTTT
NA,TRBV7-2,TRBD2,TRBJ2-1,CASSLVAGGTIYNEQFF,TGTGCCAGCAGCTTAGTCGCGGGGGGGACTATTTACAATGAGCAGTTCTTC
few,TRBV6-5,NA,TRBJ2-7,CASSYGRGGYEQYF,TGTGCCAGCAGTTACGGAAGGGGTGGCTACGAGCAGTACTTC
NA,TRBV18,TRBD1,TRBJ2-2,CASSRGQGFHGELFF,TGTGCCAGCTCGAGGGGACAGGGCTTTCACGGGGAGCTGTTTTTT
once,TRBV5-1,NA,TRBJ2-7,CASSLPSSYEQYF,TGCGCCAGCAGCTTGCCCAGCTCCTACGAGCAGTACTTC
NA,TRBV9,TRBD1,TRBJ1-5,CASSVTGQFNQPQHF,TGTGCCAGCAGCGTCACGGGACAGTTTAATCAGCCCCAGCATTTT